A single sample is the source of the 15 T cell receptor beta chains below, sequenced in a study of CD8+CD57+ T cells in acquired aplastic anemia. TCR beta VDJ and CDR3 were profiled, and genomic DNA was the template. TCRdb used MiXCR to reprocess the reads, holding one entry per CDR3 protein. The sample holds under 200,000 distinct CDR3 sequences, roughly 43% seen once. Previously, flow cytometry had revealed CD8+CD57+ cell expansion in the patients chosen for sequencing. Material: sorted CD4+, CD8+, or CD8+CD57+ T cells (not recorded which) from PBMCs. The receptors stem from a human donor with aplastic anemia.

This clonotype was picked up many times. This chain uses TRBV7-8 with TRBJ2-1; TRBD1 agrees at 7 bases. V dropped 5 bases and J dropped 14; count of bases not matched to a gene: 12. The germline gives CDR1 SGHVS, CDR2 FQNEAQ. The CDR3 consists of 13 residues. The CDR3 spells CASSEDRSASKFF. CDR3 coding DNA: TGTGCCAGCAGCGAGGACAGGTCGGCCTCTAAGTTCTTC.

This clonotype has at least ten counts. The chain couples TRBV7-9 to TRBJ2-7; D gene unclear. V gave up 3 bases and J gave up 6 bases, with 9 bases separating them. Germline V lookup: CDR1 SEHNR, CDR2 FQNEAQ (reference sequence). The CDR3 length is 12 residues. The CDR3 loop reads CASSFSVGEQYF. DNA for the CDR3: TGTGCCAGCAGCTTTTCGGTGGGCGAGCAGTACTTC.

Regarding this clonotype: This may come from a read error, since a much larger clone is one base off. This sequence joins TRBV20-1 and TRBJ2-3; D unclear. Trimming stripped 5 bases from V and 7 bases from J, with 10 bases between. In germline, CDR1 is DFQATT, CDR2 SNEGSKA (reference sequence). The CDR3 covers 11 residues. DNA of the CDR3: TGCAGTGCTGAACACGGAAATACGCAGTATTTT. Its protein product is CSAEHGNTQYF.

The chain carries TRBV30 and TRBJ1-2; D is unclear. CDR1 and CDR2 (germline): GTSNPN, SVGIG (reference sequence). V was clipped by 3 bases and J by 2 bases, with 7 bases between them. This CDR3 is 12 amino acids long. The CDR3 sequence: CAWRRINYGYTF. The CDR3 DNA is TGTGCCTGGAGGAGGATCAACTATGGCTACACCTTC.

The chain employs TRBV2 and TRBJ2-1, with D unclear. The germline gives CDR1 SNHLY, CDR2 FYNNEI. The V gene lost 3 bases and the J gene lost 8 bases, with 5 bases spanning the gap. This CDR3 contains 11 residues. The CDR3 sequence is CASSDRDEQFF. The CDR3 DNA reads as TGTGCCAGCAGTGATCGGGATGAGCAGTTCTTC.

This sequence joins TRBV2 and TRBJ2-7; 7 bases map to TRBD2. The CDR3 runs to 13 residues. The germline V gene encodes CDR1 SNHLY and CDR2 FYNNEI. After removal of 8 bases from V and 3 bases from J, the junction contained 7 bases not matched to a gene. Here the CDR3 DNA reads TGTGCCAGCGGGAGGGCAGGGATCTACGAGCAGTACTTC. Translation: CASGRAGIYEQYF.

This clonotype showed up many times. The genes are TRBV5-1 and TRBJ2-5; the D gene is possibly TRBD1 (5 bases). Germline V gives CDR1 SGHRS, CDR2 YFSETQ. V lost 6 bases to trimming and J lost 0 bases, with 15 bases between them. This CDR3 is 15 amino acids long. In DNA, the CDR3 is TGCGCCAGCAAGGGGCAGGTCGGAAACCAAGAGACCCAGTACTTC. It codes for CASKGQVGNQETQYF.

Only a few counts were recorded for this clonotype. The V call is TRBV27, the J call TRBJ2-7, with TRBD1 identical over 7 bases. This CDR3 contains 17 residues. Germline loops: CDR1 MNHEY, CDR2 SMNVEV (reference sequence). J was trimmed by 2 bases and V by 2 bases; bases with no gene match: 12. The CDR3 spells CASSLRSLGTATYEQYF. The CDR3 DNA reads TGTGCCAGCAGTTTACGGTCTCTTGGGACAGCCACCTACGAGCAGTACTTC.

CDR3 sequence: CASSLGPQGSETQYF. In nucleotides, the CDR3 is TGTGCCAGCAGCCTCGGCCCTCAAGGTTCAGAGACCCAGTACTTC. This chain connects TRBV7-2 to TRBJ2-5, with unresolved D. The CDR3 totals 15 residues. CDR1 is SGHTA and CDR2 is FQGNSA in the germline V gene. Trimming pared 5 bases from V and 4 bases from J, leaving 17 bases between.

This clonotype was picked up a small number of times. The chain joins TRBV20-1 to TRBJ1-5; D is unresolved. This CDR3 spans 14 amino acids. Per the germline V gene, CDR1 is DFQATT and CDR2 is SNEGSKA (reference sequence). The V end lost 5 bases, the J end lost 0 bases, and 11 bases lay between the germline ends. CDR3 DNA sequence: TGCAGTGCTGTTCATGCAGCTAGCAATCAGCCCCAGCATTTT. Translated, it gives CSAVHAASNQPQHF.

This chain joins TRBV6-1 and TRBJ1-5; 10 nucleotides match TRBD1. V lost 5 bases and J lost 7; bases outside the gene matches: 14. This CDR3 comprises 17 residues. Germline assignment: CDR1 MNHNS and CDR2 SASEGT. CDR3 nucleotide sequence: TGTGCCAGCAGTCCCACGACAGGGGGCTCAGTAGGACAGCCCCAGCATTTT. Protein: CASSPTTGGSVGQPQHF.

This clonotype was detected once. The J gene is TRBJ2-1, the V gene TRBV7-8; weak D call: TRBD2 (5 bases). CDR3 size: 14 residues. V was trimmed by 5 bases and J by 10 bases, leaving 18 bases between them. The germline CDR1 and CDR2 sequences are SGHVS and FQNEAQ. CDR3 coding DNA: TGTGCCAGCAGCATGGGTACGCGAGCGGACGAGCAGTTCTTC. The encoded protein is CASSMGTRADEQFF. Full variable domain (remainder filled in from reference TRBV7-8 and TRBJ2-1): GAGVSQSPRYKVAKRGQDVALRCDPISGHVSLFWYQQALGQGPEFLTYFQNEAQLDKSGLPSDRFFAERPEGSVSTLKIQRTQQEDSAVYLCASSMGTRADEQFFGPGTRLTVL.

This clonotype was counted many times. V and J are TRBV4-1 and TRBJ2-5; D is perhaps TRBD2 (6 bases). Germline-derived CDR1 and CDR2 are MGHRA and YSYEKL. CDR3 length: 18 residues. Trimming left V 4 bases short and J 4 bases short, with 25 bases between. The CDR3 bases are TGCGCCAGCAGCCGACAGACTAGTGGGCTTGTTATAGGAGAGACCCAGTACTTC. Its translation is CASSRQTSGLVIGETQYF.

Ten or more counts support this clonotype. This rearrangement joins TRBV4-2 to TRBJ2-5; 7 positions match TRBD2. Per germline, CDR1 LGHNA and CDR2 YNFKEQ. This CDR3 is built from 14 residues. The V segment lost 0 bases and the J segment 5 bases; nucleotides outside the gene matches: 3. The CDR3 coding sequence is TGTGCCAGCAGCCAAGATTTGGGGGGGGAGACCCAGTACTTC. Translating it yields CASSQDLGGETQYF.

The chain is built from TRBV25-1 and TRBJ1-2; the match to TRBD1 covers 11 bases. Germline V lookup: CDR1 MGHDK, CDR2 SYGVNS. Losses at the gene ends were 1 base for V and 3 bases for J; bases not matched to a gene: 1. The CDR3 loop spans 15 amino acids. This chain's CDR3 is CASSELGQGDYGYTF. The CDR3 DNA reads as TGTGCCAGCAGTGAATTGGGACAGGGGGACTATGGCTACACCTTC.